This record concerns one TCR beta chain sequence. Its target is not known. The CDR3 totals 15 residues. Germline loops: CDR1 SNHLY, CDR2 FYNNEI. V lost 7 bases to trimming and J lost 0 bases; unmatched junction nucleotides: 6. In the PCR, 60 Vbeta and 13 Jbeta primers were used. Measured with immunoSEQ multiplex PCR; TCRdb has only the in-frame clones, and not every one. The profile shows tens of thousands of clones, approximately 80% of them singletons. This record comes from a study of cytomegalovirus exposure and HLA in healthy donors. Study context: Most donors, more than 80% of a few hundred genotyped, fell in the Caucasian-associated ancestry cluster. Study-wide findings and caveats: There were some V segments, including TRBV6-2 and TRBV6-3, excluded as indistinguishable. Among TCR sequences, most were rare, though some public TCRs appeared in many donors.

It was healthy bone marrow donors who served as donors. This TCR was recovered from a female donor in good health and CMV-seronegative. Sequencing was done on a sample of PBMCs. The chain employs TRBV2 and TRBJ1-5; 7 bases agree with TRBD1. CDR3 bases: TGTGCCAGCATCCCGGACAGGTATAGCAATCAGCCCCAGCATTTT. Translated, it gives CASIPDRYSNQPQHF.